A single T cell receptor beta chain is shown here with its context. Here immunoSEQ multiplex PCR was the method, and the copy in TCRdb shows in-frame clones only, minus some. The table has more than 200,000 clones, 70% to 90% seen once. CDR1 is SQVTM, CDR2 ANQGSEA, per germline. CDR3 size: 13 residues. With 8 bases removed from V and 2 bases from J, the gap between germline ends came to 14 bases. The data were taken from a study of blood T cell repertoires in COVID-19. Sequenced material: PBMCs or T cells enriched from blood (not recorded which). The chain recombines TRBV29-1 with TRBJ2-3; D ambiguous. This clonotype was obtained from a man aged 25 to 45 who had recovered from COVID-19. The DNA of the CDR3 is TGCAGCCTTTGGGCAGGCGCCACAGATACGCAGTATTTT. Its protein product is CSLWAGATDTQYF.